The 13 T cell receptor beta chains listed next were all sequenced from one sample in a study of shared clonotypes between healthy human individuals. The repertoire was sequenced with immunoSEQ multiplex PCR; TCRdb's copy has only in-frame clones and lacks some. The sample comprises 400,000 to 550,000 clones, roughly 78% of which are singletons, and about 12% rests with the top ten. Sequences were obtained from PBMCs. These receptors were obtained from a woman aged 40 to 50 in good health. Some clones in this sample may be carry-over from other donors' samples.

This clone showed up many times. The V gene is TRBV7-2, the J gene TRBJ2-1; either TRBD1 or TRBD2 may fit D (5 bases each). This CDR3 region has 15 residues. V lost 2 bases to trimming and J lost 0 bases, with 8 bases between them. Germline V gene data show CDR1 as SGHTA and CDR2 as FQGNSA. The CDR3 spells CASSLWGNSYNEQFF. CDR3 DNA: TGTGCCAGCAGCTTATGGGGGAACTCCTACAATGAGCAGTTCTTC.

This clone showed up just a few times. One base separates it from a far larger clone, so it is likely a read error. Other DNA sequences in this specimen translate into the identical CDR3. The V gene is TRBV2, the J gene TRBJ2-2; the match to TRBD1 covers 12 bases. CDR1 and CDR2 (germline): SNHLY, FYNNEI. The CDR3 contains 16 residues. Trimming took 8 bases from V and 4 from J; bases not matched to a gene: 8. The CDR3 protein is CASSGTGGGLTGELFF. Written as DNA, the CDR3 is TGTGCCAGCTCCGGGACAGGGGGCGGTCTCACCGGGGAGCTGTTTTTT.

This chain connects TRBV9 to TRBJ2-5; possibly TRBD2 for D (5 bases). Germline CDR1 is SGDLS and CDR2 is YYNGEE. CDR3 length equals 14 residues. V was cut by 0 bases and J by 5 bases, with 11 bases left in between. CDR3: CASSVAPGRETQYF. DNA of the CDR3: TGTGCCAGCAGCGTAGCCCCGGGAAGGGAGACCCAGTACTTC.

The chain carries TRBV7-9 and TRBJ2-7; tentatively, D is TRBD1 or TRBD2 (5 bases each). The germline V gene has CDR1 SEHNR and CDR2 FQNEAQ (reference sequence). CDR3 length: 16 residues. The V end lost 5 bases, the J end lost 2 bases, and 19 bases lay between the germline ends. This CDR3 is CASSRHSGTVTYEQYF. In DNA form, the CDR3 reads TGTGCCAGCAGCCGACATTCCGGGACGGTTACCTACGAGCAGTACTTC.

This chain uses TRBV7-9 with TRBJ1-1; D may be TRBD1 (6 bases). The CDR3 has 14 residues. Trimming left V 2 bases short and J 4 bases short, with 11 bases between. CDR1 is SEHNR and CDR2 is FQNEAQ in the germline V gene (reference sequence). In DNA form, the CDR3 reads TGTGCCAGCAGCTTAAGACAGGTGGGCACTGAAGCTTTCTTT. It translates to CASSLRQVGTEAFF.

V gene TRBV27 combines with J gene TRBJ2-3; TRBD1 agrees at 9 bases. V shed 5 bases and J 2 bases; nucleotides not matched to a gene: 2. Per the germline V gene, CDR1 is MNHEY and CDR2 is SMNVEV (reference sequence). CDR3 length: 14 amino acids. This CDR3 is CASSKQGATDTQYF. The CDR3 DNA reads as TGTGCCAGCAGTAAACAGGGGGCCACAGATACGCAGTATTTT.

This chain uses TRBV9 with TRBJ2-5; 9 nucleotides line up with TRBD1. The J call may be faulty, since TRBJ2-7 better matches the DNA end. Germline CDR1 SGDLS, CDR2 YYNGEE. The CDR3 has 15 residues. As DNA, the CDR3 is TGTGCCAGCAGCGTATCGGACAGGGGTTTTTACGAGCAGTACTTC. Amino acids: CASSVSDRGFYEQYF.

This clone was seen a few times. A much larger clone sits a single nucleotide away, making a read error possible. CDR3 region: CASRTGGHGYTF. The CDR3 nucleotides read TGTGCCAGCAGGACAGGGGGCCATGGCTACACCTTC. The chain joins TRBV28 to TRBJ1-2; TRBD1 agrees at 10 bases. Trimming took 6 bases from V and 6 from J; bases not matched to a gene: 1. Germline CDR1 MDHEN, CDR2 SYDVKM. This CDR3 comprises 12 residues.

CDR3 region: CASSVAGSLTYNEQFF. The CDR3 DNA reads TGTGCCAGCAGCGTAGCAGGGTCATTAACTTACAATGAGCAGTTCTTC. This chain uses TRBV9 with TRBJ2-1; D is possibly TRBD1 (5 bases). V lost 0 bases to trimming and J lost 4 bases, with 14 bases between them. Germline CDR1 SGDLS, CDR2 YYNGEE. The CDR3 has 16 residues.

J is TRBJ2-7 and V is TRBV18, with D perhaps matching TRBD2 (5 bases). The germline V and J ends were trimmed by 4 bases and 3 bases, with 25 bases remaining between them. This CDR3 has 18 residues. From germline, CDR1 is KGHSH and CDR2 LQKENI. CDR3 loop: CASSLRTPRTLWFYEQYF. CDR3 bases: TGTGCCAGCTCACTACGGACCCCCCGGACTCTATGGTTCTACGAGCAGTACTTC.

This chain connects TRBV10-2 to TRBJ1-1; D remains ambiguous. Germline V gene lookup returns CDR1 WSHSY and CDR2 SAAADI. CDR3 size: 13 residues. Trimming shortened V by 4 bases and J by 5 bases, and 11 bases separated the two germline ends. CDR3 coding DNA: TGCGCCAGCAGTGCCCGGGAAAGGACTGAAGCTTTCTTT. The encoded protein is CASSARERTEAFF.

The J gene is TRBJ2-7, the V gene TRBV10-3; the D gene is possibly TRBD1 (7 bases). Between the trimmed V and J ends, which lost 1 base and 6 bases, there was a span of 13 bases. There are 14 residues in the CDR3. Germline-derived CDR1 and CDR2 are ENHRY and SYGVKD. CDR3 nucleotides: TGTGCCATCAGTGAGTGGGATCAGGGGGGCGAGCAGTACTTC. This encodes CAISEWDQGGEQYF.

This clone came up a few times. V is TRBV19 and J is TRBJ1-1; D remains unclear. The CDR3 length is 13 residues. The ends were cut back, 0 bases at V and 1 base at J, with 3 bases in the middle. Germline V lookup: CDR1 LNHDA, CDR2 SQIVND (reference sequence). CDR3 sequence (DNA): TGTGCCAGTAGTATAGAGGGGAACACTGAAGCTTTCTTT. Residues: CASSIEGNTEAFF.